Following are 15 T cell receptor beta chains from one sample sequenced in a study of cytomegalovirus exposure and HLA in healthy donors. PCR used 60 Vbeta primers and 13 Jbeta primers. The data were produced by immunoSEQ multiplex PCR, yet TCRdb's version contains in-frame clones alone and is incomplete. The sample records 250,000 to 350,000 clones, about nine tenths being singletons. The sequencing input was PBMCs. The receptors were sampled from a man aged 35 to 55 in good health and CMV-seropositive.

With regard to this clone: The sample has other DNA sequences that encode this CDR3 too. CDR3 in amino acids: CASSLGLAGGTDTQYF. The CDR3 nucleotides are TGTGCCAGCAGCTTAGGTCTAGCGGGAGGCACAGATACGCAGTATTTT. This rearrangement joins TRBV7-3 to TRBJ2-3, with 10 bases identical to TRBD2. This CDR3 is built from 16 residues. Germline V lookup: CDR1 SGHTA, CDR2 FQGTGA. V lost 2 bases and J lost 1; bases outside the gene matches: 3.

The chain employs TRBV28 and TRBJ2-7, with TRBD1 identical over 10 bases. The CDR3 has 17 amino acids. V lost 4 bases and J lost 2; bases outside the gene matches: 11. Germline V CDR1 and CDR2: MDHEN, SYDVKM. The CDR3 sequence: CASSSQFGTGAAYEQYF. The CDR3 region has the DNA TGTGCCAGCAGTTCGCAATTCGGGACAGGGGCAGCCTACGAGCAGTACTTC.

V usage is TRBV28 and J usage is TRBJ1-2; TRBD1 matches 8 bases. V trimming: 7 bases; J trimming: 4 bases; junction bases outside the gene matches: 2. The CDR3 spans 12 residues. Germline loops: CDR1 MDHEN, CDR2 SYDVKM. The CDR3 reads CASTTGGYGYTF. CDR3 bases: TGTGCCAGCACTACAGGGGGCTATGGCTACACCTTC.

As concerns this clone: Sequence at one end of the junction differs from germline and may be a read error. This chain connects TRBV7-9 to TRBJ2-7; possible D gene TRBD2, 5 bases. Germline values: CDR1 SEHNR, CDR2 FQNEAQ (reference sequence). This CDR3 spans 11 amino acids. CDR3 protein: CTSSLRGEQYF. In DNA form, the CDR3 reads TGTACCAGCAGCTTACGGGGCGAGCAGTACTTC.

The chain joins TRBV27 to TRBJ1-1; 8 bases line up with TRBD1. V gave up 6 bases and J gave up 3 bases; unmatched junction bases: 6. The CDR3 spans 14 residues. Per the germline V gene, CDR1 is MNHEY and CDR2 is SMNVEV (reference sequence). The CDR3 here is CASRPTGVDTEAFF. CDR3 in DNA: TGTGCCAGCAGGCCGACAGGGGTGGACACTGAAGCTTTCTTT.

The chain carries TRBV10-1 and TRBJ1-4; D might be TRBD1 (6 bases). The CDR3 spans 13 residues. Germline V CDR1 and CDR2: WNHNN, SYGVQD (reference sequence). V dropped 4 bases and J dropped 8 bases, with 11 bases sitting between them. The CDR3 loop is CASSAGTQEKLFF. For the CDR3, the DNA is TGCGCCAGCAGTGCCGGGACACAAGAAAAACTGTTTTTT.

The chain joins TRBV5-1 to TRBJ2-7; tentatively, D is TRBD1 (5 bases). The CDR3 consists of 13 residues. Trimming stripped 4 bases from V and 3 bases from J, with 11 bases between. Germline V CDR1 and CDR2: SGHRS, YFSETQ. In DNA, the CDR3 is TGCGCCAGCAGCCCCGACAGTTTCTACGAGCAGTACTTC. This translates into CASSPDSFYEQYF. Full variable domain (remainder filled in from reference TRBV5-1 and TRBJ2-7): KAGVTQTPRYLIKTRGQQVTLSCSPISGHRSVSWYQQTPGQGLQFLFEYFSETQRNKGNFPGRFSGRQFSNSRSEMNVSTLELGDSALYLCASSPDSFYEQYFGPGTRLTVT.

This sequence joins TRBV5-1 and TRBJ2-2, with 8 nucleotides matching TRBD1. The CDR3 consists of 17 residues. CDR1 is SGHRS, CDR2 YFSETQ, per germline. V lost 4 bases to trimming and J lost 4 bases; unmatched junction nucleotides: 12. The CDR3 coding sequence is TGCGCCAGCAGCCATTTCTTGACAGGGGTCGTCACCGGGGAGCTGTTTTTT. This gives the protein CASSHFLTGVVTGELFF.

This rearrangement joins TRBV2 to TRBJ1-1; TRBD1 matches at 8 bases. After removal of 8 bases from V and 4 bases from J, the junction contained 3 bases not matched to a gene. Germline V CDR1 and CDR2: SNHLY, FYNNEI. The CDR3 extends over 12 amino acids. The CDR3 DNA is TGTGCCAGCGGGGACAGGAGCACTGAAGCTTTCTTT. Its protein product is CASGDRSTEAFF.

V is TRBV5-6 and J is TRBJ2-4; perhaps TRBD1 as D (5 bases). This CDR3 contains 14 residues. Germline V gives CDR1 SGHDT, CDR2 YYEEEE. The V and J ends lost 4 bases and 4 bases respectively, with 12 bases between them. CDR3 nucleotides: TGTGCCAGCAGCGCCCTCAGGGATAAAAACATTCAGTACTTC. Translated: CASSALRDKNIQYF.

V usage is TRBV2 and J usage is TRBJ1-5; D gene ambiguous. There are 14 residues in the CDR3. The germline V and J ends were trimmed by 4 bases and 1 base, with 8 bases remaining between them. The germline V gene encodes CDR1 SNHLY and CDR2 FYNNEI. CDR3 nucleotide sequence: TGTGCCAGCAGTGGGATAGCCAGCAATCAGCCCCAGCATTTT. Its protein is CASSGIASNQPQHF.

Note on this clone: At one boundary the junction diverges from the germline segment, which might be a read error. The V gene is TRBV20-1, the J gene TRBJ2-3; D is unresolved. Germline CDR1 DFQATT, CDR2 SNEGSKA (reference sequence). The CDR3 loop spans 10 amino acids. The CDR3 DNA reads TGCAGTGCCCCGATAGATGCGCAGTATTTT. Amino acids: CSAPIDAQYF.

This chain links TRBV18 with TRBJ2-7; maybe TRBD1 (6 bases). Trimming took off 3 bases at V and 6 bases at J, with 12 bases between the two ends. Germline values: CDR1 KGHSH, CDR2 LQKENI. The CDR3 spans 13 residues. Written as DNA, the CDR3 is TGTGCCAGCTCACCCGGGACAAGCCCCGAGCAGTACTTC. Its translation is CASSPGTSPEQYF.

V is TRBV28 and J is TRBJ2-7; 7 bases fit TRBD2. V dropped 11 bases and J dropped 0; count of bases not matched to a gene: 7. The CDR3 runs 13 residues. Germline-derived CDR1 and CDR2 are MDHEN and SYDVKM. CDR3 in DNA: TGTGCCGCGAGGGGAGGGATCTCCTACGAGCAGTACTTC. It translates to CAARGGISYEQYF.

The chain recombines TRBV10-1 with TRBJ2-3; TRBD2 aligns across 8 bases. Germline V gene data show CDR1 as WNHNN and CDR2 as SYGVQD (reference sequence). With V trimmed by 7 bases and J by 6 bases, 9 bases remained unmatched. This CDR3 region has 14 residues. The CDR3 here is CASTSGGASDTQYF. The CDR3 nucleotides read TGCGCCAGCACAAGCGGGGGAGCCTCGGATACGCAGTATTTT.